A selection of T cell receptor beta chains follows, all from one sample in a study of shared clonotypes between healthy human individuals. Method: immunoSEQ multiplex PCR; TCRdb's copy keeps in-frame clones and lacks some. The table lists about 2.4 million clones, 93% of them singletons. The sequenced material came from naive CD4+ T cells from PBMCs. These TCRs come from a man younger than 35 in good health. Some clones in this sample may be carry-over from other donors' samples. Both conserved end residues are part of each CDR3. A D gene is named only where the DNA matches it firmly. Size tells how often a clone was seen (once, few, many) or the class of an expanded clone, and some rows leave it out.

CDR3nt,CDR3aa,d_gene,j_gene,abundance,v_gene
TGTGCCAGCAGCCACCCAGGGCGGAACTTCCCTCTCCGGGAGCAGTTCTTC,CASSHPGRNFPLREQFF,NA,TRBJ2-1,NA,TRBV4-2
TGTGCCAGCACACTGTCCCGAGGGGACACTGAAGCTTTCTTT,CASTLSRGDTEAFF,NA,TRBJ1-1,NA,TRBV7-2
TGTGCCAGCAGCGTGAGGTTGAGGCGGACGGATACGCAGTATTTT,CASSVRLRRTDTQYF,NA,TRBJ2-3,NA,TRBV9
TGTGCCAGCAGCTTGACCGGGACTAGCAGCCGTGAGCAGTTCTTC,CASSLTGTSSREQFF,TRBD2,TRBJ2-1,NA,TRBV11-3
TGCGCCAGCAGCGTCACCCCGAGCTCCTACAATGAGCAGTTCTTC,CASSVTPSSYNEQFF,NA,TRBJ2-1,NA,TRBV5-1
TGTGCCAGCAGCGCCTACAGGATTAGCTCCTACAATGAGCAGTTCTTC,CASSAYRISSYNEQFF,NA,TRBJ2-1,NA,TRBV9
TGTGCCTTGGGGGTGACACAGAATTCACCCCTCCACTTT,CALGVTQNSPLHF,NA,TRBJ1-6,once,TRBV30
TGTGCCAGCAGCCTCGGACAGTTCACAGATACGCAGTATTTT,CASSLGQFTDTQYF,NA,TRBJ2-3,NA,TRBV6-6
TGTGCCAGTAGTGTCCCCCGGGGGGCGAGCAGAGAAAAACTGTTTTTT,CASSVPRGASREKLFF,NA,TRBJ1-4,NA,TRBV19
TGTGCCAGCAGTCGGACAGGGGAGGGAAACACCATATATTTT,CASSRTGEGNTIYF,TRBD1,TRBJ1-3,NA,TRBV6-5
TGTGCCAGCAGTTTGAGGGGAGGGGGCGGTGGCTACACCTTC,CASSLRGGGGGYTF,TRBD1,TRBJ1-2,NA,TRBV27
TGCGCCAGCAGTGAGGGACTAGCGGGGAGCACAGATACGCAGTATTTT,CASSEGLAGSTDTQYF,TRBD2,TRBJ2-3,once,TRBV10-2
TGCGCCAGCAGTGAGTCCTCAGGACAGGGCCAAGAGACCCAGTACTTC,CASSESSGQGQETQYF,TRBD1,TRBJ2-5,NA,TRBV10-1
TGCAGCGCCGGGGCTAGCGGGAGCACAGATACGCAGTATTTT,CSAGASGSTDTQYF,TRBD2,TRBJ2-3,NA,TRBV29-1